The entry below gives a single T cell receptor beta chain sequence along with its context. The target of this receptor is not known. There are no base qualities to consult, and no much larger clone falls within one base. The cohort was made up of approximately 670 healthy bone marrow donors. Cohort members were all nominally healthy when sampled, although unrecorded immune exposures were likely present. The donor tested CMV seronegative, placing the donor among the 350 or so seronegative members of the cohort. A peripheral blood sample was provided by each donor, and peripheral blood mononuclear cells were used for TCR beta sequencing. Genomic DNA was extracted from the blood cell samples with the Qiagen DNeasy Blood Extraction Kit. The data are from a study of cytomegalovirus exposure and HLA in healthy donors (dated by TCRdb to between 2016 and 2019). About the investigation overall: An earlier analysis of 587 of the donors reported around 280 Gb of sequence data and 95 million to 140 million unique TCR beta sequences obtained from 150 million to 200 million T cells. A later analysis re-examined previously published TCR beta repertoires from roughly 720 donors and added high-resolution HLA genotyping to investigate patterns of TCR occurrence. Using immunosequencing, the study profiled T cell repertoires from 550 to 750 subjects and related those repertoires to cytomegalovirus serostatus. The study aimed to test whether signatures of past pathogen exposure could be identified by cataloging public T cell receptors. Donor age, sex, ethnicity and CMV serostatus were compiled alongside the repertoire data. A later genetic analysis took genome-wide SNP genotypes for about 65% of the 666 donors and used that subset as a discovery cohort. Rather than using new phenotypic data, the later analysis identified candidate immune exposures from TCR beta sequences and from how often those sequences occurred across donors. Every discovery cohort repertoire had been produced on one sequencing platform. Both class I and class II loci were covered by HLA typing, at four-digit resolution. Typing coverage differed by locus: A, B, C, DRB1 and DQB1 were typed in about 620-640 donors, DQA1 in about 560, DPA1 in some 600, and DPB1 in roughly 450. An early release covering roughly 600 HLA-typed donors comprised about 320 gigabases of sequencing data and tens of millions of unique TCR sequences. On average, roughly 240,000 unique TCR beta nucleotide sequences were sequenced per donor among about 400 genotyped donors of the cohort, with about 19% of those sequences being non-productive. About five DR-DQ haplotypes were treated as single units for association and clustering because of strong linkage in the cohort. In addition to the first cohort of around 670 subjects, a separate validation cohort of under 150 different subjects was used. An earlier analysis of some 500 of the donors applied high-throughput TCR beta sequencing to assess whether each TCR beta V gene segment acted as functional or pseudogenic. Of the 300 to 400 genotyped donors, roughly 80% fell in the genetic ancestry cluster associated with self-reported Caucasian donors. To predict cytomegalovirus infection status, the study brought together high-throughput TCR immunosequencing, statistical association of individual TCRs with disease status, and machine learning.

The CDR3 starts with the cysteine, ends with the phenylalanine, and has 13 residues. The sequence is cut down to CDR3 DNA, 39 bases in frame from base 1. V and J lose 4 bases and 2 bases, and a span of 9 bases separates them. The germline V gene specifies SGHVS as CDR1 and FQNEAQ as CDR2. To prepare the library, the immunoSEQ multiplex PCR assay was applied. The multiplex PCR relied on a mix of 60 forward primers for TCR Vbeta segments and 13 reverse primers for TCR Jbeta segments. The CDR3 region of rearranged TCR beta genes was amplified from genomic DNA with a multiplex PCR assay. On the Illumina HiSeq System, the amplified TCR beta libraries were sequenced as 87-base-pair reads. The paper's processing steps were these. A later analysis counted 75 million to 100 million unique TCR beta chains across the 650 to 800 repertoires, and 10 million to 12 million of these chains were shared by at least two donors. To remove PCR and sequencing errors, raw reads were error-corrected and collapsed into unique sequences using a nearest-neighbor algorithm that merged closely related sequences. CDR3 sequences were aligned to IMGT reference sequences to assign V, D and J gene segments. For a sequence to be retained, a match of at least six nucleotides was required to both a V gene segment and a J gene segment. A rearrangement counted as productive if the CDR3 had no stop codons and remained in frame with V and J, and every other rearrangement counted as non-productive. CDR3 was defined according to IMGT convention as the region running from the second conserved V-encoded cysteine to the conserved J-encoded phenylalanine. The earlier analysis of some 550 of the donors excluded any sequence lacking an unambiguous match to a single V gene segment. An earlier analysis of 587 of the donors called V segments functional above 56.7% productive rearrangements and segregating when the between-donor standard deviation exceeded 5%. A statistical classification framework was developed to diagnose cytomegalovirus status using the catalog of TCR beta chain sequences. A later analysis assigned V and J genes by comparing TCR nucleotide sequences with IMGT/GENE-DB human TR gene sequences. The TCRdist pipeline was used in a later analysis to assign CDR3 sequences and most-parsimonious VDJ recombination scenarios. In a later analysis, each TCR beta chain was defined by its CDR3 amino acid sequence together with its V-gene family, and reads lacking a unique V-gene family were excluded. To address suspected cross-contamination and a sequencing artifact, a later analysis removed roughly 580 highly shared, low-generation-probability nucleotide sequences. In a later analysis, a clonal expansion index for each public chain was calculated from normalized within-repertoire ranks of inferred template counts. In a later analysis, generation probabilities were computed with a VDJ recombination model fitted to out-of-frame rearrangements, and the resulting probabilities were checked against IGoR. In a later analysis, TCR-TCR, TCR-HLA and TCR-CMV co-occurrence was scored with hypergeometric tests, and a repertoire-size bias correction was applied to TCR pairs. A later analysis estimated false discovery rates by permuting HLA or CMV assignments 20 times. In a later analysis, co-occurring TCRs were grouped using DBSCAN, and TCRdist sequence similarity was added for clustering within HLA-allele-positive subsets. Repertoires with fewer than 30,000 or more than 120,000 public chains were left out of co-occurrence clustering, as were four to six repertoires with anomalous nucleotide sharing. TCRdb retrieved this table from immuneACCESS and kept in-frame rearrangements only. Not all clones are present; in checked studies, unresolved V genes account for under half, and no reason is known for the remainder. V, J and clone size are taken as reported in that table, and D and trimming were inferred from the DNA itself. The sample contains about 110,000 clones, 76% of them found a single time. The ten largest clones capture about 2.5% of the sample.

General conclusions and limits of the study: The study gave a list of about 160 TCR beta chains associated with cytomegalovirus. Some IMGT-functional V segments, including TRBV6-2 and TRBV6-3, could not be distinguished by the 87-base-pair reads and were therefore excluded. HLA typing was unavailable for some donors at each locus, so association tests used only the typed subset. The earlier analysis of fewer than 750 of the donors excluded around 17 rarely observed V segments, including chromosome 9 orphons, because counts were too low. In a later genetic analysis, a missense DCLRE1C variant was associated with V-gene and J-gene trimming of TCR beta chains, and the association was replicated in an independent cohort. Specific HLA alleles were associated with over 15,000 TCR beta sequences at a false discovery rate of 0.05 in a later analysis. A few of the identified cytomegalovirus-associated TCR beta chains were confirmed in vitro to be specific for cytomegalovirus antigens. It was suggested by the authors that the approach could potentially be generalized to other disease states and immunological phenotypes. In a later analysis, HLA-associated TCR beta chains were found to be more clonally expanded and to have lower generation probabilities than equally common non-associated chains. Assigning TCR associations to individual alleles was difficult when HLA alleles, especially DR and DQ, strongly co-occurred. A cluster of highly shared sequence variants was judged likely to be a technical artifact of the sequencing pipeline. In a later analysis, most CMV-associated TCR beta chains were found to appear HLA-restricted, with HLA associations seemingly driven largely by CMV exposure. Broadly in line with IMGT annotations, most TCR beta V segments showed up in productive rearrangements about 90% or about 30% of the time in an earlier analysis of some 590 of the donors. In both the original and validation cohorts, the classifier was reported to diagnose cytomegalovirus status with high specificity and sensitivity. The cohort was sequenced for TCR beta chains only, and without alpha or paired-chain data the features that could be detected were limited. A later analysis reported that several top co-occurrence clusters appeared linked to parvovirus B19, influenza, CMV and Epstein-Barr virus. A later genetic analysis reported fewer N-insertions in productive TCRs among donors in an Asian-associated ancestry cluster than the roughly 650-donor mean. Linkage disequilibrium might explain the correlated functional status among segregating V segments, but an unknown experimental factor could not be excluded. A further reported finding was that TCR beta sequences accurately predicted the HLA-A and HLA-B alleles for most subjects in the first cohort. The only immune exposure information available for the cohort was CMV serostatus. The presence/absence analyses assumed that sequencing depth was roughly uniform across donors, and that assumption may not be true. In a later analysis, the rate of TCR association differed among HLA loci, with DRB1 alleles having the most associated TCRs and HLA-C alleles having the fewest. Most TCR sequences were seen in very few donors, while some public TCRs were found in many individuals.

This TCR derives from a man aged 18 to 29 in good health and CMV-seronegative. This sequence uses TRBV7-8 and TRBJ2-7, with TRBD2 tentatively as D gene (6 bases match). The sample comprised PBMCs. The CDR3: CASSSGLPYEQYF. The DNA sequence follows: TGTGCCAGCAGCTCGGGACTTCCCTACGAGCAGTACTTC.